The clone carrying this T cell receptor beta chain was seen a handful of times. Its antigen is as yet unknown. The data were obtained in a study of CD8 T cells in ankylosing spondylitis. Study observations and caveats: Ankylosing spondylitis blood appeared to be characterized by a TCR beta motif of eight highly homologous variants.

TCRdb independently ran MiXCR on the 5' RACE reads; one entry per CDR3 protein. This sample has more than 650,000 distinct CDR3 sequences, with about 11% found just once. The sequencing input was blood, either unsorted or a sorted T cell fraction (not recorded which). The TCR originated in a male donor with ankylosing spondylitis.

The DNA for the CDR3 is TGCAGTGCTAGAGCCGGCGGACTAGTAAGGAAGCAGTTCTTC. Its protein product is CSARAGGLVRKQFF. J is TRBJ2-1 and V is TRBV20-1; 7 nucleotides align to TRBD2. CDR1 DFQATT and CDR2 SNEGSKA come from the germline V gene (reference sequence). Trimming at V came to 1 base and at J to 11 bases, leaving 11 bases not matched to a gene. The CDR3 loop spans 14 amino acids.